This TCR beta chain was observed in a study of regulatory T cells in long-lasting Graves disease. Study outcomes and limitations: Graves' patients with persistent disease showed TCR diversity lower than patients newly diagnosed.

On this clonotype itself: Its target is unknown. A clone one base away is much larger, so this may be a read error.

Combining iRepertoire HTBI primers with Arm-PCR of CDR3 regions, the authors built TCR beta libraries. A single record per CDR3 protein comes from TCRdb applying MiXCR to the multiplex PCR reads. The repertoire has hundreds of thousands of distinct CDR3 sequences, 16% of them found once; the top ten carry approximately 30%. The CDR3 extends over 15 amino acids. The germline V gene encodes CDR1 SGHAT and CDR2 FQNNGV. Trimming cost V 5 bases and J 10 bases, with 21 bases left between them. The time point denotes: newly diagnosed GD, antithyroid drugs for less than 3 months. With RNA extracted from PBMCs as input, the TCR library was made. The diagnosis of Graves' disease used American Thyroid Association guidelines. The patient group derived from an endocrinology department in Xi'an, China. The same sample was also used in a study of T cells in Graves' hyperthyroidism and ophthalmopathy. That source notes: Model predictions of ophthalmopathy came a median approximately 6 months before onset.

The sample consisted of peripheral blood mononuclear cells (PBMCs), taken at new diagnosis, from a patient treated with antithyroid drugs. The clonotype was recovered from a man aged 35-49 years with Graves disease. This chain joins TRBV11-2 and TRBJ2-1; D perhaps matches TRBD2 (6 bases). In DNA, the CDR3 is TGTGCCAGCAGCCAGTCGGGACTCAGCTCCTACGAGCAGTTCTTC. Translating gives CASSQSGLSSYEQFF.